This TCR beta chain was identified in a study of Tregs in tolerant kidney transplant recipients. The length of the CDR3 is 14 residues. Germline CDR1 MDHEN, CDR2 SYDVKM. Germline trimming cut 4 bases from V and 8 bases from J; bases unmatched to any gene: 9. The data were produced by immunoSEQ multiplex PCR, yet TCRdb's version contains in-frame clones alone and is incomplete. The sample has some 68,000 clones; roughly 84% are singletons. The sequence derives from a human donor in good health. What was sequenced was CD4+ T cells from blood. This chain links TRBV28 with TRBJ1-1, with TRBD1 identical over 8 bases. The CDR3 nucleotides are TGTGCCAGCAGTTCCTTGGGACAGGTCGCAGAAGCTTTCTTT. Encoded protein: CASSSLGQVAEAFF.